Listed below are T cell receptor beta chains from one sample, sequenced in a study of cytomegalovirus exposure and HLA in healthy donors. Data came from immunoSEQ multiplex PCR; TCRdb stores just in-frame clones and leaves some out. The sample holds 120,000 to 150,000 clones, about 89% seen once. The sequenced material came from PBMCs. These receptors were collected from a woman aged 18-29 years in good health and CMV-seropositive. CDR3s leave out the opening cysteine and the closing phenylalanine or tryptophan. D genes are given only for firm matches.

d_call j_call v_call cdr3_aa
TRBD2 TRBJ2-2 TRBV7-8 ASSLVSGRAGELF
TRBD2 TRBJ2-1 TRBV5-1 ASSTGTSGSNEQF
. TRBJ2-7 TRBV4-1 ASSQDGAGAGEQY
TRBD1 TRBJ2-5 TRBV29-1 SVERTGGGKTQY
. TRBJ2-7 TRBV2 ASTGGPVYEQY
. TRBJ2-1 TRBV5-1 ASSLASDINEQF
TRBD2 TRBJ2-1 TRBV5-1 ASSPTSHNEQF
TRBD2 TRBJ2-1 TRBV30 AWTQAAGALEQF
TRBD1 TRBJ1-5 TRBV12-5 ASGFGTGGRQPQH
TRBD2 TRBJ2-3 TRBV28 ASSSLAVTDTQY
TRBD1 TRBJ2-2 TRBV2 ASSETGVGELF
TRBD1 TRBJ1-1 TRBV14 ASSQEGQGEAF
. TRBJ1-5 TRBV21-1 ASSPPGQGGSQPQH
TRBD2 TRBJ2-1 TRBV6-6 ASSYSRAGADEQF
. TRBJ1-2 TRBV5-1 ASKGQARDGYT
TRBD1 TRBJ2-1 TRBV11-3 ASSPLGQGYNEQF